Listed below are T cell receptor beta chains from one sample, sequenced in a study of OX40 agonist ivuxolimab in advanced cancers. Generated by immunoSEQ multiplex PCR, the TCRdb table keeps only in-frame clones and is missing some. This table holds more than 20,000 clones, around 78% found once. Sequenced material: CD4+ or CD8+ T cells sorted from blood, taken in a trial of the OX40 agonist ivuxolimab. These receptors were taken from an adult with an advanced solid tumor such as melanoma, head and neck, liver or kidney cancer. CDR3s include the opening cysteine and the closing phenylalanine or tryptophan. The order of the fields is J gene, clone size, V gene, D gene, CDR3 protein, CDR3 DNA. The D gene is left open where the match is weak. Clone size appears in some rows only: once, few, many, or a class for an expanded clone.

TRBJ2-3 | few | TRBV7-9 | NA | CASGVSTDTQYF | TGTGCCAGCGGGGTTAGCACAGATACGCAGTATTTT
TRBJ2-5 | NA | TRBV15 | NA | CATSRVPGKETQYF | TGTGCCACCAGCAGAGTTCCGGGAAAAGAGACCCAGTACTTC
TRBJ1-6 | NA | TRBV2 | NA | CASSEIGGLSPLHF | TGTGCCAGCAGTGAAATCGGGGGATTGTCACCCCTCCACTTT
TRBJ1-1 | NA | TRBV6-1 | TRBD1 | CASTRDRLNTEAFF | TGTGCCAGCACCCGGGACAGACTGAACACTGAAGCTTTCTTT
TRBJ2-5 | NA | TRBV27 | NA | CASSFQDGSGTQYF | TGTGCCAGCAGTTTTCAGGACGGGTCAGGGACCCAGTACTTC
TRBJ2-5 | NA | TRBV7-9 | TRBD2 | CASSLEEVAGVGETQYF | TGTGCCAGCAGCTTAGAGGAGGTAGCGGGAGTAGGGGAGACCCAGTACTTC
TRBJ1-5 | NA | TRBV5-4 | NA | CASSRGQGNNQPQHF | TGTGCCAGCAGCCGCGGGCAGGGGAACAATCAGCCCCAGCATTTT
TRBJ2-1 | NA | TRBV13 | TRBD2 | CASSIAGTLGLQFF | TGTGCCAGCAGCATAGCGGGGACTCTGGGATTACAGTTCTTC
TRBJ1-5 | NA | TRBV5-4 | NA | CASSLSPHGNQPQHF | TGTGCCAGCAGTCTCAGTCCACATGGCAATCAGCCCCAGCATTTT
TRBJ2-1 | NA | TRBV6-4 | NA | CASSDPDSNEQFF | TGTGCCAGCAGTGATCCCGACAGCAATGAGCAGTTCTTC
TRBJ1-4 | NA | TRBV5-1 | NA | CASSPDMDEKLFF | TGCGCCAGCAGCCCGGACATGGATGAAAAACTGTTTTTT
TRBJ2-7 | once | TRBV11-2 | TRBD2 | CASSWAGGNYEQYF | TGTGCCAGCAGCTGGGCGGGGGGTAACTACGAGCAGTACTTC
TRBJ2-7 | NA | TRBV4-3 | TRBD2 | CASSHGTRAYEQYF | TGCGCCAGCAGCCACGGGACTAGAGCCTACGAGCAGTACTTC
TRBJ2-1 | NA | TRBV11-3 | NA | CASSLDRFNEQFF | TGTGCCAGCAGCTTGGACCGTTTCAATGAGCAGTTCTTC
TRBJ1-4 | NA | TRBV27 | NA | CASSFGSDPTRLFF | TGTGCCAGCAGTTTCGGGTCCGATCCAACTAGACTGTTTTTT
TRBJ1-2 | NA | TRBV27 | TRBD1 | CASSPSGGMTNYGYTF | TGTGCCAGCAGTCCCTCAGGGGGCATGACAAACTATGGCTACACCTTC
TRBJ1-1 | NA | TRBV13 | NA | CASSLRQENTEAFF | TGTGCCAGCAGCTTACGACAGGAGAACACTGAAGCTTTCTTT
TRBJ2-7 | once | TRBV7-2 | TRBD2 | CASSLGGTSGDEQYF | TGTGCCAGCAGCTTAGGAGGGACTAGCGGGGACGAGCAGTACTTC
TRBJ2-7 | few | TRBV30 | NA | CAWSVRGLGVREQYF | TGTGCCTGGAGTGTACGTGGGTTGGGGGTGCGCGAGCAGTACTTC
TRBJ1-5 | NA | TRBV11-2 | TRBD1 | CASSPDREGNQPQHF | TGTGCCAGCAGCCCGGACAGGGAGGGAAATCAGCCCCAGCATTTT
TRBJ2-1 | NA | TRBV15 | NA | CATSRDLVYEQFF | TGTGCCACCAGCAGAGATTTGGTCTACGAGCAGTTCTTC
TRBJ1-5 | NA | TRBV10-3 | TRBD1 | CAISGQGYQPQHF | TGTGCCATCAGCGGACAGGGCTATCAGCCCCAGCATTTT
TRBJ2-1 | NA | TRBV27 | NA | CASSLSGTLYNEQFF | TGTGCCAGCAGTTTATCAGGGACCCTATACAATGAGCAGTTCTTC
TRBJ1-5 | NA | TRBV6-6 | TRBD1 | CASSDRVPSNQPQHF | TGTGCCAGCAGTGACAGGGTTCCGAGCAATCAGCCCCAGCATTTT
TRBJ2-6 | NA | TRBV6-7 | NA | CASSYRGTGSGGANVLTF | TGTGCCAGCAGTTACAGGGGAACTGGGTCGGGCGGGGCCAACGTCCTGACTTTC
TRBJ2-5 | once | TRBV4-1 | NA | CASSQAYRGAETQYF | TGCGCCAGCAGCCAAGCGTATAGGGGGGCAGAGACCCAGTACTTC
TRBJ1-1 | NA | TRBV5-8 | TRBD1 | CASSLRQGTTEAFF | TGTGCCAGCAGCTTAAGACAGGGAACAACTGAAGCTTTCTTT
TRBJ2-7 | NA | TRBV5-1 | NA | CASSLGGAHEQYF | TGCGCCAGCAGCTTGGGAGGTGCCCACGAGCAGTACTTC
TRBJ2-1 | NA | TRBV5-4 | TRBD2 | CASSLVSGGSEQFF | TGTGCCAGCAGCTTGGTTAGCGGGGGAAGTGAGCAGTTCTTC
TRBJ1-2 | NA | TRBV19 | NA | CASSPTTNYGYTF | TGTGCCAGTAGCCCGACAACTAACTATGGCTACACCTTC
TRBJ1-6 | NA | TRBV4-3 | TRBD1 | CASSRGQGIDSPLHF | TGCGCCAGCAGCCGCGGACAGGGAATTGATTCACCCCTCCACTTT